Listed below are T cell receptor beta chains from one sample, sequenced in a study of beta chain features in type 1 diabetes. Produced via immunoSEQ multiplex PCR; TCRdb's table is partial and in-frame only. The sample contains hundreds of thousands of clones, roughly 31% of which appear only once. The material sequenced was naive CD4+ T cells from blood. These TCRs come from a man between 18 and 29 years old in good health. Both conserved end residues are part of each CDR3. A D gene is named only where the DNA matches it firmly. The listing skips clone size in some rows; elsewhere it reads once, few, many or a size class.

V	J	size	D	DNA	CDR3
TRBV30	TRBJ2-1	.	.	TGTGCCTGGAGATTCAGGAGCTCCTACAATGAGCAGTTCTTC	CAWRFRSSYNEQFF
TRBV30	TRBJ1-2	few	.	TGTGCCTGGAGGGGTAGTTTCATCTATGGCTACACCTTC	CAWRGSFIYGYTF
TRBV5-6	TRBJ1-5	.	.	TGTGCCAGCAGCGCAGCTACCGGGACACCGGGCCAGCCCCAGCATTTT	CASSAATGTPGQPQHF
TRBV30	TRBJ2-1	.	.	TGTGCCTGGAGTGGACCGGGGCCAAATGAGCAGTTCTTC	CAWSGPGPNEQFF
TRBV5-4	TRBJ2-1	once	.	TGTGCCAGCAGCTTCGTAAAGGATGAGCAGTTCTTC	CASSFVKDEQFF
TRBV9	TRBJ2-5	.	TRBD1	TGTGCCAGCAGCGTAGAGGGGGCGGAGACCCAGTACTTC	CASSVEGAETQYF
TRBV28	TRBJ2-3	.	.	TGTGCCAGCAGTGCAGCCTTACGGGGCACAGATACGCAGTATTTT	CASSAALRGTDTQYF
TRBV27	TRBJ2-5	.	.	TGTGCCAGCAGTTTACGGGGCCAAGAGACCCAGTACTTC	CASSLRGQETQYF
TRBV5-4	TRBJ2-1	few	TRBD1	TGTGCCAGCAGCTTGGGGGGACAGGGGTACAATGAGCAGTTCTTC	CASSLGGQGYNEQFF
TRBV27	TRBJ1-4	.	.	TGTGCCAGCAGGTCGGGGGAAGAAAAACTGTTTTTT	CASRSGEEKLFF
TRBV15	TRBJ1-1	.	.	TGTGCCACCAGCAGACAGGGATCGACTGAAGCTTTCTTT	CATSRQGSTEAFF
TRBV4-3	TRBJ2-2	.	.	TGCGCCAGCAGCCAAGATCCTTTGCGGGGGAACACCGGGGAGCTGTTTTTT	CASSQDPLRGNTGELFF
TRBV30	TRBJ2-7	.	TRBD2	TGTGCCTGGAAGGCGGCTAGCGGGAGATGGTACGAGCAGTACTTC	CAWKAASGRWYEQYF
TRBV6-1	TRBJ2-5	.	TRBD1	TGTGCCAGCAGTCAGGGGACAGAGGTTACCCAGTACTTC	CASSQGTEVTQYF
TRBV4-1	TRBJ2-4	few	.	TGCGCCAGCAGCCTCCCCTTCGCGGGGTTCCCCAAAAACATTCAGTACTTC	CASSLPFAGFPKNIQYF
TRBV28	TRBJ1-2	.	.	TGTGCCAGCAGTTTAGGTGGGGGAAACTATGGCTACACCTTC	CASSLGGGNYGYTF
TRBV30	TRBJ1-4	.	.	TGTGCCTGGAGTGTTGGGGGGAATGAAAAACTGTTTTTT	CAWSVGGNEKLFF
TRBV10-3	TRBJ1-1	few	.	TGTGCCATCAGTGGAGGGGACACTGAAGCTTTCTTT	CAISGGDTEAFF
TRBV5-1	TRBJ2-1	.	TRBD2	TGCGCCAGCAGCTTGGGGCTAGCGGGAGGGAATGAGCAGTTCTTC	CASSLGLAGGNEQFF
TRBV30	TRBJ2-7	.	.	TGTGCCTGGAGTCAAAACAGGTGGCAGTACTTC	CAWSQNRWQYF
TRBV30	TRBJ2-7	.	.	TGTGCCTGGAGTTTCGTGGGCGTCGAGCAGTACTTC	CAWSFVGVEQYF
TRBV30	TRBJ1-5	.	.	TGTGCCTGGGGTGGGGGGCGGCAGCCCCAGCATTTT	CAWGGGRQPQHF
TRBV20-1	TRBJ1-1	.	.	TGCAGTGCTCGGTGGAACACTGAAGCTTTCTTT	CSARWNTEAFF
TRBV9	TRBJ2-7	.	TRBD2	TGTGCCAGCTCACAAAGCGGGAGGGAATACGAGCAGTACTTC	CASSQSGREYEQYF
TRBV4-3	TRBJ2-1	few	TRBD2	TGCGCCAGCAGCCAAGATTTTACTAGCGGGTCCTACAATGAGCAGTTCTTC	CASSQDFTSGSYNEQFF
TRBV30	TRBJ1-1	.	.	TGTGCCTGGAGCCCGGGGTGGACTGAAGCTTTCTTT	CAWSPGWTEAFF
TRBV7-2	TRBJ1-2	.	.	TGTGCCAGCAGCCACCAGGGGACTACTATCTATGGCTACACCTTC	CASSHQGTTIYGYTF
TRBV30	TRBJ1-5	few	.	TGTGCCTGGAGTGATACACAGGGCCGACAGCCCCAGCATTTT	CAWSDTQGRQPQHF
TRBV7-9	TRBJ2-7	.	.	TGTGCCAGCGGGAGGACGGATTCCTACGAGCAGTACTTC	CASGRTDSYEQYF
TRBV25-1	TRBJ1-4	few	.	TGTGCCAGCAGCGGGGGCACCGATAATGAAAAACTGTTTTTT	CASSGGTDNEKLFF
TRBV30	TRBJ2-7	.	.	TGTGCCTGGAGTACAGGGGGAGGGGGCAGCGAGCAGTACTTC	CAWSTGGGGSEQYF
TRBV28	TRBJ2-5	.	TRBD2	TGTGCCAGCAGCCCTCCGGGACTACTCCAAGAGACCCAGTACTTC	CASSPPGLLQETQYF
TRBV7-9	TRBJ2-5	.	.	TGTGCCAGCAGCCCCACGGCGGAGACCCAGTACTTC	CASSPTAETQYF
TRBV4-2	TRBJ2-5	few	.	TGTGCCAGCAGCCAAGATCGGGGCGGGACGGAGACCCAGTACTTC	CASSQDRGGTETQYF
TRBV30	TRBJ2-1	.	.	TGTGCCTGGAGCCAGTATGAGCAGTTCTTC	CAWSQYEQFF
TRBV29-1	TRBJ1-2	.	.	TGCAGCGTTGAAGTTGGGAGCTATGGCTACACCTTC	CSVEVGSYGYTF
TRBV7-8	TRBJ2-4	.	.	TGTGCCAGCAGCTTAGCGGAAAACATTCAGTACTTC	CASSLAENIQYF
TRBV30	TRBJ1-5	.	.	TGTGCCTGGAGCGACACAGGGATTCAGCCCCAGCATTTT	CAWSDTGIQPQHF
TRBV27	TRBJ2-7	.	.	TGTGCCAGCAGTTTTCGGGACGGCTCTGCCTACGAGCAGTACTTC	CASSFRDGSAYEQYF
TRBV10-3	TRBJ1-1	few	.	TGTGCCATCGCAGGGAACACTGAAGCTTTCTTT	CAIAGNTEAFF
TRBV6-6	TRBJ1-5	few	TRBD1	TGTGCCAGCAGCTTGACAGGGGCAGGACAGCCCCAGCATTTT	CASSLTGAGQPQHF
TRBV7-2	TRBJ2-7	.	.	TGTGCCAGCAGCTACGGGCCACTTAGGGAGCAGTACTTC	CASSYGPLREQYF
TRBV9	TRBJ2-1	.	.	TGTGCCAGCAGCGTAGTTGGCTACAATGAGCAGTTCTTC	CASSVVGYNEQFF
TRBV30	TRBJ1-1	.	TRBD1	TGTGCCTGGAGTGTAAGGGGGCCGAACACTGAAGCTTTCTTT	CAWSVRGPNTEAFF
TRBV7-9	TRBJ2-3	few	.	TGTGCCAGCAGCTCCGTTCAAGGGAGAGATACGCAGTATTTT	CASSSVQGRDTQYF
TRBV25-1	TRBJ2-3	.	.	TGTGCCAGCAGCCAGGGGACAGATACGCAGTATTTT	CASSQGTDTQYF
TRBV4-3	TRBJ2-7	.	TRBD2	TGCGCCAGCAGCCGTCAGACTAGCGTCGCCTACGAGCAGTACTTC	CASSRQTSVAYEQYF
TRBV7-2	TRBJ2-1	.	.	TGTGCCAGCAGCCCCTCGCGGGTGGGCCATGAGCAGTTCTTC	CASSPSRVGHEQFF
TRBV5-4	TRBJ2-5	few	.	TGTGCCAGCAGCTTAAGTCGACAGGAGGGGGAGACCCAGTACTTC	CASSLSRQEGETQYF
TRBV29-1	TRBJ2-3	few	.	TGCAGCGTTGAAGCTCGACTGATTCCCCAAAGGGATACGCAGTATTTT	CSVEARLIPQRDTQYF
TRBV5-1	TRBJ2-1	few	TRBD2	TGCGCCAGCAGCTTACTAGCGGGAGACTACAATGAGCAGTTCTTC	CASSLLAGDYNEQFF
TRBV13	TRBJ2-5	few	TRBD1	TGTGCCAGCAGCTTAATACCACAGGGGCGAGAGACCCAGTACTTC	CASSLIPQGRETQYF
TRBV5-1	TRBJ2-1	.	TRBD1	TGCGCCAGCAGCTCCGGACAGGGGAACAATGAGCAGTTCTTC	CASSSGQGNNEQFF
TRBV28	TRBJ2-7	.	TRBD2	TGTGCCAGCAGTTTCGCTAGCGGGGCCTACGAGCAGTACTTC	CASSFASGAYEQYF
TRBV25-1	TRBJ2-1	few	.	TGTGCCAGCAGTGAATATGGTCGTTTACAGGGCAATGAGCAGTTCTTC	CASSEYGRLQGNEQFF
TRBV6-1	TRBJ2-3	few	TRBD2	TGTGCCAGCAGTGTCCCGGGACTAGCTGCTAGCACAGATACGCAGTATTTT	CASSVPGLAASTDTQYF
TRBV30	TRBJ1-5	.	.	TGTGCCTGGAGTGGGTCAAACAATCAGCCCCAGCATTTT	CAWSGSNNQPQHF
TRBV6-6	TRBJ2-1	.	TRBD2	TGTGCCAGCAGACACGGACTAGATTCCTACAATGAGCAGTTCTTC	CASRHGLDSYNEQFF
TRBV29-1	TRBJ1-1	.	.	TGCAGCGTTCTTCGGGTTTTGAACACTGAAGCTTTCTTT	CSVLRVLNTEAFF